The sequence of this T cell receptor (beta chain) was determined in a study of molecular identifiers for immune sequencing clone quantification. Via MiXCR, TCRdb re-called the PCR reads, giving one row per CDR3 protein. The table includes 40,000 to 45,000 distinct CDR3 sequences, approximately 17% detected once. The authors sorted naive CD8 T cells as CD8+CD4-CCR7+CD45RA+. This clonotype was detected ten times or more. Sample: naive CD8+ T cells from blood, with Jurkat cell RNA spiked in. Noted subset: FACS-sorted CD8+CD4-CCR7+CD45RA+ naive T cells. The sequence came from a human donor in good health. Some libraries in this study had Jurkat cell RNA spiked in.

The CDR3 DNA sequence: TGTGCCAAAGCGACAGGGGGAATTACTGAGCAGTTCTTC. Residues: CAKATGGITEQFF. V and J are TRBV6-2 or TRBV6-3 and TRBJ2-1, with 9 positions matching TRBD1. Germline V gene lookup returns CDR1 MNHEY and CDR2 SVGEGT. With V trimmed by 10 bases and J by 9 bases, 10 bases remained unmatched. CDR3 size: 13 residues.